A selection of T cell receptor beta chains follows, all from one sample in a study of shared clonotypes between healthy human individuals. Profiled with immunoSEQ multiplex PCR; TCRdb holds only in-frame clones, not every one. This sample carries a few million clones, about 92% of them seen once, and the ten largest clones take about 0.13%. Sequencing used naive CD4+ T cells sorted from blood. The source is a man between 18 and 29 years old in good health. Both conserved end residues are part of each CDR3. The D gene is left open where the match is weak. Size values are once, few and many counts, or a class for expanded clones, and some rows have none.

>TRBJ1-2|TRBV19|TRBD1|few
TGTGCCAGTCGGGACGACAGGGTTGGCGGCTACACCTTC
CASRDDRVGGYTF
>TRBJ1-4|TRBV5-1|TRBD1|-
TGCGCCAGCAGTGTGACAGGGATTGAAAAACTGTTTTTT
CASSVTGIEKLFF
>TRBJ1-5|TRBV19|TRBD1|-
TGTGCCACCATGGACAGGGGGTATAGCAATCAGCCCCAGCATTTT
CATMDRGYSNQPQHF
>TRBJ2-7|TRBV5-1|-|-
TGCGCCAGCAGCTTTTCCGGGACACTTCAAGAGCAGTACTTC
CASSFSGTLQEQYF
>TRBJ2-1|TRBV7-2|-|once
TGTGCCAGCAGCTCCTGGGGGGATAAGCAGTTCTTC
CASSSWGDKQFF
>TRBJ2-3|TRBV6-4|TRBD2|-
TGTGCCAGCAGCCCAACTAGCGGGGGCGCAGATACGCAGTATTTT
CASSPTSGGADTQYF
>TRBJ2-7|TRBV15|TRBD2|-
TGTGCCACCAGCAGAGGAAGCGGGACTATATACGAGCAGTACTTC
CATSRGSGTIYEQYF
>TRBJ2-1|TRBV4-3|-|-
TGCGCCAGCAGCCAGGGGACGTATGGCTCCTACAATGAGCAGTTCTTC
CASSQGTYGSYNEQFF
>TRBJ1-6|TRBV11-2|-|-
TGTGCCAGCAGCTCGGGACTGAGAAATTCACCCCTCCACTTT
CASSSGLRNSPLHF
>TRBJ1-1|TRBV27|-|-
TGTGCCAGCAGTTTGGTGGGGAAGCTCACTGAAGCTTTCTTT
CASSLVGKLTEAFF
>TRBJ1-3|TRBV12-5|TRBD1|-
TGTGCTAGTGGTTCCGGACAGGGCGTTAGTTTGGACACCATATATTTT
CASGSGQGVSLDTIYF
>TRBJ1-1|TRBV7-3|-|-
TGTGCCAGCAGCTCATACACAGGTGCTGAAGCTTTCTTT
CASSSYTGAEAFF
>TRBJ1-3|TRBV11-2|-|-
TGTGCCAGCAGCTTATCCTTGGGAAACACCATATATTTT
CASSLSLGNTIYF
>TRBJ2-4|TRBV18|-|-
TGTGCCAGCTCACCCTTGCGTAAAAACATTCAGTACTTC
CASSPLRKNIQYF
>TRBJ2-3|TRBV10-3|-|-
TGTGCCATCAGCTGGGGACCAGATACGCAGTATTTT
CAISWGPDTQYF
>TRBJ2-3|TRBV7-8|-|-
TGTGCCAGCAGCTTAAGGGTGGGCAACTCCCCGGGCCCCACAGATACGCAGTATTTT
CASSLRVGNSPGPTDTQYF
>TRBJ1-2|TRBV28|-|-
TGTGCCAGCAGGAGCACCGACACGGTCTATGGCTACACCTTC
CASRSTDTVYGYTF
>TRBJ2-5|TRBV11-2|TRBD2|-
TGTGCCAGCAGCCCTTCTAGCGGGAGAATGGAAGAGACCCAGTACTTC
CASSPSSGRMEETQYF
>TRBJ2-3|TRBV30|TRBD2|-
TGTGCCTGGAGTGTACGGCGGACTAGCGGGAGCACAGATACGCAGTATTTT
CAWSVRRTSGSTDTQYF
>TRBJ1-4|TRBV28|-|once
TGTGCCAGCAGTTTGGGAGGTAGGGGGGAAAAACTGTTTTTT
CASSLGGRGEKLFF
>TRBJ1-6|TRBV5-1|-|-
TGCGCCAGCAGCCTCCGGGACGCAGATAATTCACCCCTCCACTTT
CASSLRDADNSPLHF
>TRBJ2-3|TRBV10-1|TRBD1|-
TGCGCCAGCAGTGAAGGGATACAGGGGTTCTCAGATACGCAGTATTTT
CASSEGIQGFSDTQYF